Reported below is one T cell receptor beta chain. No antigen is known for it. The PCR had 60 Vbeta and 13 Jbeta primers. As originally analysed: In a later analysis, the count reached about 80 million unique TCR beta chains, with about 12 million shared. Clones were sequenced by immunoSEQ multiplex PCR, and TCRdb holds only the in-frame ones, with some missing. The V and J calls and clone size come from that table; D and trimming were worked out from the DNA. The top ten clones hold roughly an eighth of a sample with under 200,000 clones, 60% to 80% of them seen once. The sample is drawn from a study of cytomegalovirus exposure and HLA in healthy donors. Whole-study results and caveats: Later analysis suggested most CMV-associated TCR beta chains were HLA-restricted.

V gave up 7 bases and J gave up 7 bases, with 16 bases separating them. Germline V gene sequence: CDR1 MNHEY, CDR2 SVGAGI. The CDR3 has 13 amino acids. What was sequenced was PBMCs. The V gene is TRBV6-5, the J gene TRBJ1-2; D possibly corresponds to TRBD1 (6 bases). This receptor was obtained from a man aged 50-59 years in good health and CMV-seropositive. The CDR3 nucleotides are TGTGCCAGCACCCAAGGGGGGGCAAGTGGCTACACCTTC. It is translated as CASTQGGASGYTF.